The present entry profiles one T cell receptor (beta chain) with its context. This sample is part of a study of T cell changes during pregnancy in multiple sclerosis. The germline V gene has CDR1 SGHVS and CDR2 FQNEAQ. The V segment lost 5 bases and the J segment 7 bases; nucleotides outside the gene matches: 6. The CDR3 has 13 residues. Produced via immunoSEQ multiplex PCR; TCRdb's table is partial and in-frame only. The top ten clones hold 0.4% to 0.5% of a sample with under 150,000 clones, approximately 96% of them seen once. This receptor was identified in a female donor with multiple sclerosis, enrolled in a pregnancy study. Specimen: peripheral blood, collected after pregnancy. V is TRBV7-8 and J is TRBJ2-5, with 8 bases identical to TRBD1. The CDR3 coding sequence is TGTGCCAGCAGCCCGTTCCAGGGGGCGACCCAGTACTTC. Encoded protein: CASSPFQGATQYF.